Included here is one T cell receptor beta chain sequence, with context. PCR primers comprised 60 Vbeta and 13 Jbeta primers. Clones were read by immunoSEQ multiplex PCR, and TCRdb kept only the in-frame ones, dropping some. Found here are 100,000 or so clones, under 80% of them singletons; the top ten hold under 5.5%. Germline values: CDR1 SGHTA, CDR2 FQGNSA. The length of the CDR3 is 13 residues. Between the trimmed V and J ends, which lost 3 bases and 5 bases, there was a span of 10 bases. The sample belongs to a study of cytomegalovirus exposure and HLA in healthy donors. The clonotype originates from a young woman in good health and CMV-seropositive. The sample was PBMCs. The chain recombines TRBV7-2 with TRBJ2-5; unclear D gene. The CDR3 loop reads CASSFSFRETQYF. DNA for the CDR3: TGTGCCAGCAGCTTCTCGTTTCGGGAGACCCAGTACTTC.